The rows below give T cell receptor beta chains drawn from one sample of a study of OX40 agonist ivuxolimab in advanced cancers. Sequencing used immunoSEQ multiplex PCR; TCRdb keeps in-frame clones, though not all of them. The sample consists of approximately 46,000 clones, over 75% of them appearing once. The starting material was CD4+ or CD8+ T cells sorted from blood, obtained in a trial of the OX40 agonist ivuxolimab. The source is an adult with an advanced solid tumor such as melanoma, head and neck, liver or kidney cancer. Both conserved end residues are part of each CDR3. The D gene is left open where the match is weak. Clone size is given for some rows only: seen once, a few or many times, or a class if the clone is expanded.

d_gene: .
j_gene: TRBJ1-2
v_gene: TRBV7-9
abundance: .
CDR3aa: CASSLGLYGYTF
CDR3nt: TGTGCCAGCAGCTTAGGTCTCTATGGCTACACCTTC

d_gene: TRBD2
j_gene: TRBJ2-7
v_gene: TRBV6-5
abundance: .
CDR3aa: CASSYERGGPEQYF
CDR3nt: TGTGCCAGCAGTTACGAGCGGGGGGGCCCCGAGCAGTACTTC

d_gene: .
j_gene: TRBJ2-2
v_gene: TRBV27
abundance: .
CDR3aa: CASSTGFTGELFF
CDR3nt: TGTGCCAGCTCCACGGGCTTTACCGGGGAGCTGTTTTTT

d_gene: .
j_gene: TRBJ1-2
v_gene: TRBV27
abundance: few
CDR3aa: CASSPPDTFYGYTF
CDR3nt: TGTGCCAGCAGCCCCCCTGACACATTTTATGGCTACACCTTC

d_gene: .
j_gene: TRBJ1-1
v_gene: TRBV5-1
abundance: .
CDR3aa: CASTRGTEAFF
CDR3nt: TGCGCCAGCACCCGGGGCACTGAAGCTTTCTTT

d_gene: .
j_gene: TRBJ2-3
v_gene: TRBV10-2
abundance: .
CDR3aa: CASSERAGTDTQYF
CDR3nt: TGCGCCAGCAGTGAAAGGGCCGGCACAGATACGCAGTATTTT

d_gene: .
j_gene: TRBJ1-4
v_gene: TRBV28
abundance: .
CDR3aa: CASSPIGLNEKLFF
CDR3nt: TGTGCCAGCAGTCCCATAGGGCTTAATGAAAAACTGTTTTTT

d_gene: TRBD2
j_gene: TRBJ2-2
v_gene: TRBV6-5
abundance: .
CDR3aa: CASSYGTSGTGELFF
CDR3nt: TGTGCCAGCAGTTACGGGACTAGTGGCACCGGGGAGCTGTTTTTT

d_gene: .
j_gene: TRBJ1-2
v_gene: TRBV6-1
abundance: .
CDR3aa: CASSEQGKDYGYTF
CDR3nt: TGTGCCAGCAGTGAACAGGGGAAGGACTATGGCTACACCTTC

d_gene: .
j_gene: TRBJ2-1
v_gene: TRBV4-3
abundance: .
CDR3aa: CASSQSGRGNEQFF
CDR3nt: TGCGCCAGCAGCCAAAGTGGGCGAGGGAATGAGCAGTTCTTC

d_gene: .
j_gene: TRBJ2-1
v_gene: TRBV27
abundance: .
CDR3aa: CASSLSGSYNEQFF
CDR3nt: TGTGCCAGCAGTTTAAGTGGCTCCTACAATGAGCAGTTCTTC

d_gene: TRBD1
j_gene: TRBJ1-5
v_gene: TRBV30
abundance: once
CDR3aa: CAWGQGLGNQPQHF
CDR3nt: TGTGCCTGGGGACAGGGGCTAGGCAATCAGCCCCAGCATTTT

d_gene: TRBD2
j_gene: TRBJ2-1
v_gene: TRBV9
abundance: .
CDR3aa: CASSAGLAGGHEQFF
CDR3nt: TGTGCCAGCAGCGCGGGACTAGCGGGGGGACATGAGCAGTTCTTC

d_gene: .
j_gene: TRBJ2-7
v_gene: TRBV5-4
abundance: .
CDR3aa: CASSSGHAGYEQYF
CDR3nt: TGTGCCAGCAGCTCGGGGCACGCCGGCTACGAGCAGTACTTC

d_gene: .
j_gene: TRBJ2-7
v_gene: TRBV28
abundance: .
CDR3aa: CASSSDTSYEQYF
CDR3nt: TGTGCCAGCAGTTCGGACACCTCCTACGAGCAGTACTTC

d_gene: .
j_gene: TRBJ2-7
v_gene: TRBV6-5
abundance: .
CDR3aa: CASSYASGQDEQYF
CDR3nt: TGTGCCAGCAGTTACGCCTCGGGGCAGGACGAGCAGTACTTC

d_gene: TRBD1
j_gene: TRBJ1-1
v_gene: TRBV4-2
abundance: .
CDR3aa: CASSLGTGLNTEAFF
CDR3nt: TGTGCCAGCAGCTTGGGGACAGGGCTGAACACTGAAGCTTTCTTT

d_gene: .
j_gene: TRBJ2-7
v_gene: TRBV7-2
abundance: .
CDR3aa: CASSFHPYEQYF
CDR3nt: TGTGCCAGCAGCTTCCATCCCTACGAGCAGTACTTC

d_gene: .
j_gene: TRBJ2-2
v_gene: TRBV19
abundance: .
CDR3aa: CAISPQVSALNTGELFF
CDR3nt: TGTGCCATTTCACCCCAGGTGTCGGCGTTAAACACCGGGGAGCTGTTTTTT

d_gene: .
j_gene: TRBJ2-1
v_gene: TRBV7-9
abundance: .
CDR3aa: CASSPFGGYNEQFF
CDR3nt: TGTGCCAGCAGCCCCTTCGGGGGCTACAATGAGCAGTTCTTC

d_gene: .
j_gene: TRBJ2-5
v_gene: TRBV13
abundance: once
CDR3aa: CASSFRRVQETQYF
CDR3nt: TGTGCCAGCAGCTTCCGTCGGGTCCAAGAGACCCAGTACTTC

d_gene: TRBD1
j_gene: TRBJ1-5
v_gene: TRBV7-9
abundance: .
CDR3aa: CASSSGQGNQPQHF
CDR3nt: TGTGCCAGCAGCTCGGGACAGGGGAATCAGCCCCAGCATTTT

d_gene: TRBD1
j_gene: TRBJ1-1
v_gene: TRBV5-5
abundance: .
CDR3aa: CASSLRTGNTEAFF
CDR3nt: TGTGCCAGCAGCCTAAGGACAGGGAACACTGAAGCTTTCTTT

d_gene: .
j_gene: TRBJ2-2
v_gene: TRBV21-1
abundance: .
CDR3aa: CASSKRRGPANTGELFF
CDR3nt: TGTGCCAGCAGCAAAAGGCGGGGGCCGGCGAACACCGGGGAGCTGTTTTTT

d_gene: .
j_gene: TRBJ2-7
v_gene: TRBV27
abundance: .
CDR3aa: CASSAFGTSYEQYF
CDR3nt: TGTGCCAGCAGTGCGTTCGGGACTTCCTACGAGCAGTACTTC

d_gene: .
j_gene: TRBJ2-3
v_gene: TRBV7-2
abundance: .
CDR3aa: CASSLPASSSTDTQYF
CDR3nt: TGTGCCAGCAGCCTCCCCGCTAGCAGTAGCACAGATACGCAGTATTTT

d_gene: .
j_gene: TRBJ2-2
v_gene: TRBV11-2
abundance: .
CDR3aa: CASSLSPAGELFF
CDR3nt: TGTGCCAGCAGCCTCTCTCCGGCCGGGGAGCTGTTTTTT

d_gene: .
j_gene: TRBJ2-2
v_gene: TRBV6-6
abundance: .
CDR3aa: CASSRTTGELFF
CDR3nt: TGTGCCAGCAGTCGTACAACCGGGGAGCTGTTTTTT

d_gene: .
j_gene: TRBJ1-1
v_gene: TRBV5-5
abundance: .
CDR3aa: CASSLVGVEKAFF
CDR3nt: TGTGCCAGCAGCTTGGTTGGGGTGGAGAAAGCTTTCTTT

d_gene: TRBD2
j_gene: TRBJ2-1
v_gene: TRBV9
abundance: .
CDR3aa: CASSPNSGGYNEQFF
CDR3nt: TGTGCCAGCAGCCCCAACAGCGGGGGCTACAATGAGCAGTTCTTC

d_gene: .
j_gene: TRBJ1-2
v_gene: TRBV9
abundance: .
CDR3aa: CASSGQGSNYGYTF
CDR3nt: TGTGCCAGCAGCGGACAAGGCTCTAACTATGGCTACACCTTC

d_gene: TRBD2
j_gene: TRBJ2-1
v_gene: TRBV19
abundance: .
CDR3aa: CASSERLAGGPYNEQFF
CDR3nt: TGTGCCAGTAGTGAGAGACTAGCGGGGGGGCCGTACAATGAGCAGTTCTTC

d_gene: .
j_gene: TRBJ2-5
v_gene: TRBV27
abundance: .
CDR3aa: CASTDRETQYF
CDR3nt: TGTGCCAGCACCGACAGGGAGACCCAGTACTTC

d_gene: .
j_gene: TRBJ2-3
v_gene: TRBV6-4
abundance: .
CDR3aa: CASSQRPRGTRSKDTQYF
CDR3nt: TGTGCCAGCAGTCAACGGCCTAGGGGGACACGAAGTAAGGATACGCAGTATTTT

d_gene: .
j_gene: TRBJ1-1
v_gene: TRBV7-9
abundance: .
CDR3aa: CASSFRSNTEAFF
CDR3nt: TGTGCCAGCAGCTTTCGGTCGAACACTGAAGCTTTCTTT

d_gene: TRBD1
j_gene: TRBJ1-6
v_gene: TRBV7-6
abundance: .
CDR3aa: CASSSSSSGTAYNSPLHF
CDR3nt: TGTGCCAGCAGCTCCTCTTCCTCTGGGACAGCCTATAATTCACCCCTCCACTTT

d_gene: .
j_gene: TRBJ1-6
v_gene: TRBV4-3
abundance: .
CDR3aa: CASKEGSYNSPLHF
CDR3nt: TGCGCCAGCAAGGAGGGCTCCTATAATTCACCCCTCCACTTT

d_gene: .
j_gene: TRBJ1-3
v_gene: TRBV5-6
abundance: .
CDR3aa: CASSQIRKRGDSGNTIYF
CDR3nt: TGTGCCAGCAGCCAAATCCGAAAAAGGGGAGACTCTGGAAACACCATATATTTT

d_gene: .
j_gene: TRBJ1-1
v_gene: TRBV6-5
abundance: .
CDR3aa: CASSPGGLLHGAFF
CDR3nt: TGTGCCAGCAGTCCCGGGGGACTTCTACACGGGGCTTTCTTT

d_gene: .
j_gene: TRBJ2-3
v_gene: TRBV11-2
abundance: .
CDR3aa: CASSFGPRFTDTQYF
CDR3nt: TGTGCCAGCAGCTTCGGGCCACGGTTCACAGATACGCAGTATTTT

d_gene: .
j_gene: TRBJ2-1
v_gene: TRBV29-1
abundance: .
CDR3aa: CSVNPDEQFF
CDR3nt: TGCAGCGTGAACCCGGATGAGCAGTTCTTC

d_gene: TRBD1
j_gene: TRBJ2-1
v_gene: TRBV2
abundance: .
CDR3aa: CASGDSPDRVQGTNEQFF
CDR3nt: TGTGCCAGCGGGGATTCTCCGGACAGGGTTCAAGGAACCAATGAGCAGTTCTTC

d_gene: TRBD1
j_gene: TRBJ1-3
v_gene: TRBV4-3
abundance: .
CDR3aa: CASSQGWDSTRDTIYF
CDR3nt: TGCGCCAGCAGCCAAGGGTGGGACAGTACCCGAGACACCATATATTTT

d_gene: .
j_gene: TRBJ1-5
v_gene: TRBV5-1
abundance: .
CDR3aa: CASSQESDQPQHF
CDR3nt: TGCGCCAGCAGCCAAGAAAGCGATCAGCCCCAGCATTTT

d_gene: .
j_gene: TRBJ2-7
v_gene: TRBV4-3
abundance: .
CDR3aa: CASSQVTGPYEQYF
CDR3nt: TGCGCCAGCAGCCAAGTTACAGGCCCCTACGAGCAGTACTTC

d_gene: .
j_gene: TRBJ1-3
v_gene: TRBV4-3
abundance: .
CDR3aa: CASSQGRGGGDTIYF
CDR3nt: TGCGCCAGCAGCCAAGGAAGGGGTGGTGGGGACACCATATATTTT

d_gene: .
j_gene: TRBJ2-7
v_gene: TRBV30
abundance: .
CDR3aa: CAWSPLAGSYEQYF
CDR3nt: TGTGCCTGGAGTCCTCTGGCAGGATCCTACGAGCAGTACTTC

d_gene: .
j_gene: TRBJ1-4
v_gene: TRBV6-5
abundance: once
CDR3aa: CASSWGAAGEKLFF
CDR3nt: TGTGCCAGCAGTTGGGGAGCGGCCGGTGAAAAACTGTTTTTT

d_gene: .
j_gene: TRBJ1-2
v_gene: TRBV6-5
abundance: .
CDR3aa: CASSLALRNYGYTF
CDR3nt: TGTGCCAGCAGCCTTGCCCTTCGTAACTATGGCTACACCTTC

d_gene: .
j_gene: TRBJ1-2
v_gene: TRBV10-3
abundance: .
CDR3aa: CAISDADGANYGYTF
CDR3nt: TGTGCCATCAGTGACGCTGACGGGGCTAACTATGGCTACACCTTC

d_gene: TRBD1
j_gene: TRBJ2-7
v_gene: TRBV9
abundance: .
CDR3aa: CASSVGDRAYEQYF
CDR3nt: TGTGCCAGCAGCGTAGGTGACAGGGCCTACGAGCAGTACTTC

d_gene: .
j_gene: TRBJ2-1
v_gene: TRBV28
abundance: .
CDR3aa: CASSSGNEQFF
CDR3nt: TGTGCCAGCAGTTCTGGGAACGAGCAGTTCTTC

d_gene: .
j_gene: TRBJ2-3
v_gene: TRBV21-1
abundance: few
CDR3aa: CASSIRDKGTDTQYF
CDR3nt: TGTGCCAGCAGCATCCGGGACAAGGGCACAGATACGCAGTATTTT

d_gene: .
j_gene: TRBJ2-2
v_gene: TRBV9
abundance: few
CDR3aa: CASSVVVGSVDTGELFF
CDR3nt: TGTGCCAGCAGCGTAGTAGTGGGTTCAGTGGACACCGGGGAGCTGTTTTTT

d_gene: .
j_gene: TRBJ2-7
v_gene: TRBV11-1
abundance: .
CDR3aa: CASSLEAYYEQYF
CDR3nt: TGTGCCAGCAGCTTAGAAGCCTACTACGAGCAGTACTTC